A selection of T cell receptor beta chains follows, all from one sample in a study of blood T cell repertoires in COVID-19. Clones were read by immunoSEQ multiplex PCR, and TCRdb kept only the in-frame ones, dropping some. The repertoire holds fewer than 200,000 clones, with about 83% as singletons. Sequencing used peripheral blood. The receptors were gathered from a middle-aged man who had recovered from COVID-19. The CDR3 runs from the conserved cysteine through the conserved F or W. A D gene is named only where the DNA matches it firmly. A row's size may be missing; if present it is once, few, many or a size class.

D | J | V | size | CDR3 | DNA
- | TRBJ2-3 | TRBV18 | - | CASSPTQTSTDTQYF | TGTGCCAGCTCACCAACCCAAACTAGCACAGATACGCAGTATTTT
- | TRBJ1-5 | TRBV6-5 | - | CASRTTGGGNQPQHF | TGTGCCAGCAGAACCACAGGCGGAGGCAATCAGCCCCAGCATTTT
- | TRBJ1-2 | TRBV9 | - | CASSVDPGKGYGYTF | TGTGCCAGCAGCGTAGATCCAGGGAAGGGCTATGGCTACACCTTC
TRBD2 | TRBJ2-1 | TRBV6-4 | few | CASSGASGGYNEQFF | TGTGCCAGCAGTGGGGCTAGCGGGGGATACAATGAGCAGTTCTTC
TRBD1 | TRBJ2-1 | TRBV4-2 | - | CASSQPSQGENYNEQFF | TGTGCCAGCAGCCAACCTTCGCAGGGGGAGAACTACAATGAGCAGTTCTTC
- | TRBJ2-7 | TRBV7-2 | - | CASSLDGTYEQYF | TGTGCCAGCAGCTTAGACGGGACCTACGAGCAGTACTTC
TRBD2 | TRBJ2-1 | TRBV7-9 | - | CASSASSGGAYNEQFF | TGTGCCAGCAGCGCCAGCAGCGGGGGGGCGTACAATGAGCAGTTCTTC
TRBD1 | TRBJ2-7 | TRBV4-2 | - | CASSQVSGQGAYEQYF | TGTGCCAGCAGCCAAGTCTCGGGACAGGGGGCCTACGAGCAGTACTTC
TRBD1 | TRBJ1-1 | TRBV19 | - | CASTDRGLTEAFF | TGTGCCAGTACAGACAGGGGGCTTACTGAAGCTTTCTTT
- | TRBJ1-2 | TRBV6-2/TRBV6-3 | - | CASSPQLNYGYTF | TGTGCCAGCAGTCCACAGCTTAACTATGGCTACACCTTC
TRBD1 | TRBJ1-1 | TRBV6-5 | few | CASSFQQGQGSPEAFF | TGTGCCAGCAGTTTCCAACAGGGACAGGGATCCCCTGAAGCTTTCTTT
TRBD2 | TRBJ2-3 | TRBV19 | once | CASAGIGLANTDTQYF | TGTGCCAGTGCGGGAATTGGACTAGCGAACACAGATACGCAGTATTTT
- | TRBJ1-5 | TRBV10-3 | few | CAISDSNQPQHF | TGTGCCATCTCAGATAGCAATCAGCCCCAGCATTTT